Detailed here is one TCR beta chain. Its antigen is not known. Sequencing used immunoSEQ multiplex PCR; TCRdb keeps in-frame clones, though not all of them. The table includes tens of thousands of clones, around 90% detected once. The sample is drawn from a study of graft-versus-host responses after intestinal transplantation. Study overall: Anti-thymocyte globulin served as induction for all recipients, who then took tacrolimus and steroids for around 3 years.

Trimming removed 1 base from V and 4 bases from J, with 1 base in between. The CDR3 is 10 amino acids. Germline V CDR1 and CDR2: DFQATT, SNEGSKA (reference sequence). General observations from the study: Graft-donor T cell macrochimerism in patients accompanied high graft-versus-host to host-versus-graft clonal ratios in allografts.

Here the sequenced sample was unstimulated CD4+ T cells sorted from spleen or lymph node cells, taken before intestinal transplant. The V call is TRBV20-1, the J call TRBJ1-1; D uncertain. The TCR comes from a human donor who received an intestinal transplant. CDR3 region: CSARGTEAFF. In nucleotides, the CDR3 is TGCAGTGCTAGAGGCACTGAAGCTTTCTTT.